Below, 10 T cell receptor beta chains from the same sample are listed, as sequenced in a study of cytomegalovirus exposure and HLA in healthy donors (dated by TCRdb to between 2016 and 2019). Libraries were constructed by the immunoSEQ multiplex PCR assay. For the multiplex PCR, a mixture combining 60 forward primers for TCR Vbeta segments and 13 reverse primers for TCR Jbeta segments was used. In TCRdb, the immuneACCESS table is reduced to in-frame sequences with V and J assigned. These tables do not hold every clone; where another copy was compared, an unresolved V gene accounts for under half, and the others remain unexplained. The sample table holds some 170,000 clones, of which around 80% were seen once. About 4% of the sample goes to the ten largest clones. Sequencing input: PBMCs. These receptors came from a woman aged 55 to 70 in good health and CMV-seropositive.

V is TRBV7-2 and J is TRBJ1-1, with no clear D. The CDR3 consists of 13 residues. Germline lookup yields CDR1 SGHTA and CDR2 FQGNSA. V lost 3 bases, J lost 3 bases, and 8 bases lay in between. CDR3 sequence (DNA): TGTGCCAGCAGCTTCAGTTTGGACACTGAAGCTTTCTTT. It encodes CASSFSLDTEAFF.

The chain recombines TRBV27 with TRBJ1-5; TRBD1 might be the D (6 bases). This CDR3 spans 16 amino acids. Trimming removed 3 bases at V and 3 bases at J, with 15 bases between. The germline gives CDR1 MNHEY, CDR2 SMNVEV (reference sequence). CDR3 in amino acids: CASSLGGAHPNQPQHF. CDR3 sequence (DNA): TGTGCCAGCAGTTTGGGGGGGGCGCACCCCAATCAGCCCCAGCATTTT.

V usage is TRBV4-1 and J usage is TRBJ2-1; 9 positions agree with TRBD1. Germline values: CDR1 MGHRA, CDR2 YSYEKL. The V segment lost 0 bases and the J segment 5 bases; nucleotides outside the gene matches: 5. The CDR3 runs 16 residues. CDR3 residues: CASSQDLGTGNNEQFF. DNA for the CDR3: TGCGCCAGCAGCCAAGACCTCGGGACAGGGAACAATGAGCAGTTCTTC.

This chain links TRBV2 with TRBJ2-2; a possible D gene is TRBD1 (5 bases). CDR1 and CDR2 (germline): SNHLY, FYNNEI. The CDR3 length is 15 residues. Trimming removed 6 bases from V and 0 bases from J, with 11 bases in between. CDR3 residues: CASRLRVPNTGELFF. The CDR3 DNA follows: TGTGCCAGCAGGCTCAGGGTGCCGAACACCGGGGAGCTGTTTTTT.

CDR3 bases: TGTGCCAGTAGTATAGATCCGGCAGCGAACTCTGGAAACACCATATATTTT. Protein sequence: CASSIDPAANSGNTIYF. The chain carries TRBV19 and TRBJ1-3; D is unresolved. Trimming pared 0 bases from V and 0 bases from J, leaving 12 bases between. The germline CDR1 and CDR2 sequences are LNHDA and SQIVND (reference sequence). This CDR3 is built from 17 residues.

In DNA, the CDR3 is TGCGCCAGCAGCCGGGGGTGGGACAGGGGAAGGGATACGCAGTATTTT. Translated, it gives CASSRGWDRGRDTQYF. This chain connects TRBV5-1 to TRBJ2-3; the match to TRBD1 covers 10 bases. V gave up 4 bases and J gave up 6 bases; unmatched junction bases: 11. The length of the CDR3 is 16 residues. The germline V gene has CDR1 SGHRS and CDR2 YFSETQ.

The rearrangement uses TRBV11-2 and TRBJ2-7; 10 nucleotides align to TRBD2. Germline CDR1 SGHAT, CDR2 FQNNGV. J gave up 9 bases and V 0 bases, and 8 bases lay outside the gene matches. The CDR3 is 15 amino acids. CDR3 sequence (DNA): TGTGCCAGCAGCTTAGAGGCTAGCGGGAGCCACGGGCAGTACTTC. As protein: CASSLEASGSHGQYF.

The chain recombines TRBV27 with TRBJ2-3; 7 positions agree with TRBD2. Germline V gene sequence: CDR1 MNHEY, CDR2 SMNVEV (reference sequence). The ends lost 5 bases at V and 2 bases at J; junction bases unmatched: 4. The CDR3 runs to 14 residues. Here the CDR3 DNA reads TGTGCCAGCAGTGGCGGGAGCCACACAGATACGCAGTATTTT. Translation gives CASSGGSHTDTQYF.

This clone appeared a few times. The CDR3 DNA reads TGTGCCCGCAATACGGTTGACAGCAATTCACCCCTCCACTTT. Its translation: CARNTVDSNSPLHF. The gene calls are TRBV30 and TRBJ1-6; TRBD1 is a possible D gene (5 bases). Deletions cut 8 bases from V and 7 bases from J, with 18 bases between. CDR3 length equals 14 residues. The germline V gene encodes CDR1 GTSNPN and CDR2 SVGIG (reference sequence).

V is TRBV28 and J is TRBJ2-3; 9 bases match TRBD1. Germline V CDR1 and CDR2: MDHEN, SYDVKM. Trimming at V came to 6 bases and at J to 3 bases, leaving 1 base not matched to a gene. CDR3 size: 13 residues. This CDR3 is CASRGQGTDTQYF. CDR3 coding DNA: TGTGCCAGCAGAGGACAGGGGACAGATACGCAGTATTTT.